One TCR beta chain is described in this entry. Its cognate antigen has yet to be identified. Base qualities are not recorded, but no much larger clone differs from it by a single base. CD4+ and CD8+ cells were isolated by positive magnetic bead selection on an AutoMACS, and purity was checked by flow cytometry. A TCR V beta antibody panel was used in flow cytometry to screen first for clonal expansions, which were then characterized by TCRB deep sequencing of sorted CD8+ fractions. Peripheral blood mononuclear cells were obtained using density gradient separation with Ficoll-Paque PLUS. Using Nucleospin Tissue or Tissue XS kits, DNA was extracted from CD4-enriched, CD8-enriched or PBMC samples, with quantification by a Qubit 2.0 fluorometer. Trimming accounts for 1 base at V and 1 base at J, while the number of junction bases matched to no gene is 3. Reading from cysteine to phenylalanine, the CDR3 counts 16 amino acids. This entry keeps only the CDR3 DNA: 48 bases, framed from base 1. Reading the germline V gene gives CDR1 SGHTA and CDR2 FQGTGA.

This sample is part of a study of somatic mutations in cytotoxic T cells in rheumatoid arthritis listed by TCRdb under 2017. Notes on the research overall: Right after diagnosis and prior to the start of any treatment, roughly 33 ml EDTA of peripheral blood was drawn from patients. Whether expanded CD8+ T-cell clones in untreated, newly diagnosed rheumatoid arthritis carry somatic mutations was the study question, and clonality was characterized with TCRB deep sequencing. A total of some 63 rheumatoid arthritis patients and approximately 21 healthy controls underwent TCRB deep sequencing. Some V beta antibody-stained T-cell populations were flow-sorted on a FACSAria II or Sony SH800 at nearly 100% purity, and sorted V beta1+ cells also underwent TCRB sequencing. Patient and control groups had essentially identical median ages. General conclusions and limits of the study: CD8+ clonality increased with age in patients (Spearman r ≈ 0.5) but not in healthy controls. The expanded CD8+ clones had unknown antigen targets, and not appearing in virus-specific databases did not rule out that they were virus-specific. CD8+ T-cell clonality in rheumatoid arthritis patients was not significantly different from that in age-matched healthy controls. The slight underrepresentation of TRBV07 in patients was not corrected for multiple comparisons. In about an eighth of the roughly 65 patients, more than 20% of CD8+ cells belonged to the largest CD8+ clone, while several identical CD8+ TCRB sequences were shared between blood and synovial fluid.

TCRB CDR3 sequencing used the immunoSEQ assay on genomic DNA. The original pipeline was this. Published virus-specific TCRB sequences were compared with patient CD8+ clones larger than 1%, and only a few matches were found. Nothing other than productive TCRB rearrangements was included in the analyses. Clonality was expressed as a Shannon entropy-based productive clonality index, with each clone defined by a unique TCRB CDR3 sequence. To calculate repertoire overlap between two samples, the template counts of each clone were considered relative to each sample's total templates. A correlation with a Spearman r of roughly 0.61 was found between V-gene usage by flow cytometry and V-gene usage by TCRB sequencing. What TCRdb holds here is the immuneACCESS table cut down to in-frame rearrangements. Part of the clones is not present; checked against another copy, under half of the missing clones reflect an unresolved V gene, and the others are unexplained. The V and J calls and clone size were taken over from that table, and D and trimming were inferred from the DNA. The sample profile shows approximately 13,000 clones; about 77% of them were found once. The ten biggest clones cover roughly a fifth of the sample.

Material for sequencing was CD8+ T cells sorted from blood. This receptor chain uses TRBV7-3 and TRBJ2-5; TRBD2 fits 10 bases in the junction. The source of this sequence is an adult with rheumatoid arthritis. The nucleotides read TGTGCCAGCAGCTTAAACCAGCGGGAGGGCCAAGAGACCCAGTACTTC. Translated, this gives CASSLNQREGQETQYF.